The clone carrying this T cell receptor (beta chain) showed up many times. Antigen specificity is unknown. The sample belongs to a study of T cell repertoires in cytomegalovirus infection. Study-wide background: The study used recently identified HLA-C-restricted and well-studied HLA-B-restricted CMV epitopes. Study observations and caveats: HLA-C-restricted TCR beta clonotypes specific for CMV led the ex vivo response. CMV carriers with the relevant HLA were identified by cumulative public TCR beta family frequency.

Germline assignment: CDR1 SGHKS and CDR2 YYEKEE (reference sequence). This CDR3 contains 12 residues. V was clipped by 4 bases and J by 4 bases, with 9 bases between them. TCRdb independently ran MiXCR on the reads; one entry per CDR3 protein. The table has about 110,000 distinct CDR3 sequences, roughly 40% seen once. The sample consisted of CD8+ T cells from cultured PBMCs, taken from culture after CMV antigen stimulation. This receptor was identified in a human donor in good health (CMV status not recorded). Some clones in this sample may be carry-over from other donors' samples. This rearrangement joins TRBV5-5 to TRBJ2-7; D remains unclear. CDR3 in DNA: TGTGCCAGCAGCCCGGACGGATACGAGCAGTACTTC. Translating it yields CASSPDGYEQYF.